These 16 T cell receptor beta chains were all obtained from the same sample, sequenced in a study of metastatic and nonmetastatic thyroid tumors. No patient had received any treatment before thyroid surgery. Using MiXCR, TCRdb reanalyzed the PCR reads. Counted here are several thousand clones, over 25% occurring once; the ten biggest clones make up more than 45%. Material: adjacent normal tissue. The receptors were sampled from a female donor with papillary thyroid cancer or a benign thyroid nodule (not recorded which). Some clones in this sample may be carry-over from other donors' samples.

This clone has more than one count but fewer than ten. The chain couples TRBV24-1 to TRBJ2-7; D unclear. Germline CDR1 and CDR2: KGHDR and SFDVKD. V shed 9 bases and J shed 7 bases, with 15 bases lying between them. CDR3 length equals 12 residues. CDR3 residues: CATGRAVGEQYF. CDR3 DNA: TGTGCCACCGGACGAGCCGTGGGGGAGCAGTACTTC.

The chain combines TRBV6-2 or TRBV6-3 with TRBJ2-1; D might be TRBD2 (5 bases). V was cut by 2 bases and J by 8 bases, with 13 bases left in between. Germline V CDR1 and CDR2: MNHEY, SVGEGT. The CDR3 has 14 amino acids. The CDR3 nucleotides read TGTGCCAGCAGTTACATGGCGGGCAATGATGAGCAGTTCTTC. Protein product: CASSYMAGNDEQFF.

V gene TRBV11-2 combines with J gene TRBJ2-1; 8 nucleotides match TRBD2. The ends lost 5 bases at V and 7 bases at J; junction bases unmatched: 13. The CDR3 consists of 16 residues. Germline V CDR1 and CDR2: SGHAT, FQNNGV. DNA for the CDR3: TGTGCCAGCAGCCTCGGTTCCGTAGCGGGGATTAATGAGCAGTTCTTC. This encodes CASSLGSVAGINEQFF.

V is TRBV4-1 and J is TRBJ2-3; TRBD2 might be the D (5 bases). Germline V gene data show CDR1 as MGHRA and CDR2 as YSYEKL. V lost 0 bases and J 1 base, leaving 11 bases between the germline ends. The CDR3 length is 16 residues. The CDR3 sequence is CASSQDPGGGTDTQYF. DNA of the CDR3: TGCGCCAGCAGCCAAGATCCAGGAGGCGGCACAGATACGCAGTATTTT.

The chain employs TRBV30 and TRBJ1-4; possibly TRBD1 for D (5 bases). The CDR3 consists of 13 residues. V lost 3 bases, J lost 12 bases, and 17 bases lay in between. Germline V gives CDR1 GTSNPN, CDR2 SVGIG (reference sequence). The CDR3 protein is CAWSPSALGELFF. As DNA, the CDR3 is TGTGCCTGGAGCCCGTCGGCTCTAGGGGAACTGTTTTTT.

Comments on this clone: Sequence at one end of the junction differs from germline and may be a read error. The chain recombines TRBV6-1 with TRBJ2-5; 10 bases are shared with TRBD2. The germline V gene has CDR1 MNHNS and CDR2 SASEGT. The CDR3 has 15 amino acids. This chain's CDR3 is CASSEAAGGQEIQYF. The CDR3 nucleotides are TGTGCCAGCAGTGAAGCAGCGGGGGGGCAAGAGATCCAGTACTTC.

The CDR3 DNA reads TGCGCCAGCAGCTTGGTTGGGGGGGCAGGGCAGCCCCAGCATTTT. Its protein is CASSLVGGAGQPQHF. The chain combines TRBV5-1 with TRBJ1-5; weak D call: TRBD1 (6 bases). This CDR3 region has 15 residues. V was cut by 0 bases and J by 7 bases, with 14 bases left in between. The germline gives CDR1 SGHRS, CDR2 YFSETQ.

The chain is built from TRBV24-1 and TRBJ2-7; weak D call: TRBD2 (6 bases). Per germline, CDR1 KGHDR and CDR2 SFDVKD. This CDR3 region has 17 residues. V gave up 1 base and J gave up 4 bases, with 19 bases separating them. The CDR3 nucleotides are TGTGCCACCAGTGATTTCGGAGGGAGAAGGCCGTGGTACGAGCAGTACTTC. It yields the protein CATSDFGGRRPWYEQYF.

This clone is judged large. This sequence joins TRBV5-1 and TRBJ2-7; D gene unclear. The germline V and J ends were trimmed by 4 bases and 2 bases, with 13 bases remaining between them. This CDR3 has 14 amino acids. The V gene's germline CDR1 is SGHRS and CDR2 YFSETQ. This CDR3 is CASSTTTVPYEQYF. CDR3 sequence (DNA): TGCGCCAGCAGCACGACGACGGTGCCCTACGAGCAGTACTTC.

The chain combines TRBV20-1 with TRBJ1-5; 11 positions match TRBD1. The length of the CDR3 is 17 residues. V lost 0 bases, J lost 7 bases, and 11 bases stayed unmatched. Per the germline V gene, CDR1 is DFQATT and CDR2 is SNEGSKA (reference sequence). This CDR3 is CSARDGPRTGGRQPQHF. The CDR3 DNA reads TGCAGTGCTAGAGATGGCCCTAGGACAGGGGGCCGGCAGCCCCAGCATTTT.

This chain joins TRBV12-3 or TRBV12-4 and TRBJ2-7, with 15 bases lining up with TRBD2. CDR3 length equals 16 residues. V shed 6 bases and J 4 bases; nucleotides not matched to a gene: 7. The CDR3 DNA reads as TGTGCCAGCAGGCCTGGACTAGCGGGAGGGGGGTACGAGCAGTACTTC. Amino acid sequence: CASRPGLAGGGYEQYF.

This clone was seen at least ten times. This clone may be a read error of a much larger clone one base away. This same CDR3 is encoded by further DNA sequences in the sample. This chain uses TRBV6-1 with TRBJ1-3; D not resolved. The CDR3 runs to 14 residues. Germline CDR1 is MNHNS and CDR2 is SASEGT. Written as DNA, the CDR3 is TGCGCCAGCACCCGGGGAAACTCTGGAAACACCATATATTTT. This encodes CASTRGNSGNTIYF.

This clone has more than one count but fewer than ten. This sequence joins TRBV20-1 and TRBJ2-5; 9 bases fit TRBD2. J gave up 5 bases and V 4 bases, and 14 bases lay outside the gene matches. The CDR3 sequence is 16 residues long. Germline V CDR1 and CDR2: DFQATT, SNEGSKA (reference sequence). The chain's CDR3 is CSATRGLAGLRETQYF. CDR3 nucleotides: TGCAGTGCTACCCGGGGTCTAGCGGGACTGAGGGAGACCCAGTACTTC.

This clone was detected many times. The V and J genes are TRBV6-2 or TRBV6-3 and TRBJ2-7; 9 bases align to TRBD1. The CDR3 runs 14 residues. Per the germline V gene, CDR1 is MNHEY and CDR2 is SVGEGT. V lost 2 bases and J lost 4; bases outside the gene matches: 3. The CDR3 coding sequence is TGTGCCAGCAGTTACCTGGGACAGGGTTACGAGCAGTACTTC. Its translation is CASSYLGQGYEQYF.

This clone was observed at least ten times. The gene calls are TRBV14 and TRBJ2-4, with D possibly called TRBD1 or TRBD2 (5 bases each). Trimming stripped 1 base from V and 0 bases from J, with 10 bases between. Germline V CDR1 and CDR2: SGHDN, FVKESK. The CDR3 is made up of 16 amino acids. The CDR3 DNA reads as TGTGCCAGCAGCCAAGCGTACGGGACAGCCAAAAACATTCAGTACTTC. This codes for CASSQAYGTAKNIQYF.

This clone showed up just a few times. This sequence joins TRBV6-1 and TRBJ1-6, with D unclear. Germline values: CDR1 MNHNS, CDR2 SASEGT. V shed 7 bases and J shed 8 bases, with 6 bases lying between them. The CDR3 runs 11 residues. CDR3 loop: CASTRDSPLHF. In DNA form, the CDR3 reads TGTGCCAGCACGCGTGATTCACCCCTCCACTTT.